This T cell receptor (beta chain) was recovered during a study of blood T cell repertoires in COVID-19. Only in-frame clones appear in the TCRdb table, and some are missing; sequencing was by immunoSEQ multiplex PCR. The sample has about 120,000 clones, 70% to 85% seen once. The V end lost 7 bases, the J end lost 5 bases, and 15 bases lay between the germline ends. The CDR3 length is 14 residues. The germline V gene encodes CDR1 ENHRY and CDR2 SYGVKD. This TCR was recovered from a man aged 50-60 years with acute or convalescent COVID-19. The sample taken for sequencing was peripheral blood. The chain employs TRBV10-3 and TRBJ2-1; possible D gene TRBD1, 5 bases. The CDR3 DNA is TGTGCCATCATGTCCGCAGGGTACCACAATGAGCAGTTCTTC. This codes for CAIMSAGYHNEQFF.